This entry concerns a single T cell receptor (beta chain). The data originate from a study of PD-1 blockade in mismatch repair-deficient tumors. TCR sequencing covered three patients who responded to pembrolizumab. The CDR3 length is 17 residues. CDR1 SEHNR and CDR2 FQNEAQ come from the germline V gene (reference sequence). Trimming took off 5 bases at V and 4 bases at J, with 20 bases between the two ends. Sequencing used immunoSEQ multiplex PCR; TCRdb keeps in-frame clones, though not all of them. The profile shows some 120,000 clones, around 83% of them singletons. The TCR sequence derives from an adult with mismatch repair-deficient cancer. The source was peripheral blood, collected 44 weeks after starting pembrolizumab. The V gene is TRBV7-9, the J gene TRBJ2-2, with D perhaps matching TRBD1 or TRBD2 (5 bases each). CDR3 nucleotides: TGTGCCAGCAGCCCAAACCACCTGGCCGGGACCACCGGGGAGCTGTTTTTT. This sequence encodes CASSPNHLAGTTGELFF.